This T cell receptor (beta chain) was identified in a study of tumor-infiltrating lymphocytes in glioblastoma multiforme. Losses at the gene ends were 5 bases for V and 5 bases for J; bases not matched to a gene: 9. From germline, CDR1 is PRHDT and CDR2 FYEKMQ (reference sequence). The CDR3 contains 16 residues. TCRB libraries came from RNA via three nested multiplex PCR rounds. TCRdb re-analysed the multiplex PCR reads in MiXCR, keeping a single row per CDR3 protein. The table lists about 13,000 distinct CDR3 sequences, approximately 68% of them singletons, with about 30% in the top ten. This sequence was found in a male donor with glioblastoma. Sequenced input: brain tumor tissue. The chain is built from TRBV13 and TRBJ2-2; 9 bases are shared with TRBD1. The CDR3 region has the DNA TGTGCCAGCAGCCCAAAGACAGGGGGGGAGACCGGGGAGCTGTTTTTT. It codes for CASSPKTGGETGELFF.